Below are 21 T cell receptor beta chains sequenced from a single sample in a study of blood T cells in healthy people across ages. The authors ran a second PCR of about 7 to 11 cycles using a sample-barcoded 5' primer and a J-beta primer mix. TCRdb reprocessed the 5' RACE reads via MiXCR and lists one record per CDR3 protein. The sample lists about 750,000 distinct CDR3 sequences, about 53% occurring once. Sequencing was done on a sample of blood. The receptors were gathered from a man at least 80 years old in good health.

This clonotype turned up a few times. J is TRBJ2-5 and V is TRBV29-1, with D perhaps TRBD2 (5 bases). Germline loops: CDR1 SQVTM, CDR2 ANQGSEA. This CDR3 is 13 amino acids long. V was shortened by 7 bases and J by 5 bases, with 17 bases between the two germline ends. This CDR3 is CSAGPGTRETQYF. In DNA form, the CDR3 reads TGCAGCGCTGGACCGGGAACCCGGGAGACCCAGTACTTC. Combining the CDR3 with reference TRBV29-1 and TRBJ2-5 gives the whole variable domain SAVISQKPSRDICQRGTSLTIQCQVDSQVTMMFWYRQQPGQSLTLIATANQGSEATYESGFVIDKFPISRPNLTFSTLTVSNMSPEDSSIYLCSAGPGTRETQYFGPGTRLLVL.

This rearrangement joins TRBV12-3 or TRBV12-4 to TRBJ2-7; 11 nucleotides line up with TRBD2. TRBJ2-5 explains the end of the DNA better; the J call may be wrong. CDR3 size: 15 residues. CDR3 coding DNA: TGTGCCAGCAGTTTTAGCGGGAGGGGATCAGAGACCCAGTACTTC. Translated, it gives CASSFSGRGSETQYF.

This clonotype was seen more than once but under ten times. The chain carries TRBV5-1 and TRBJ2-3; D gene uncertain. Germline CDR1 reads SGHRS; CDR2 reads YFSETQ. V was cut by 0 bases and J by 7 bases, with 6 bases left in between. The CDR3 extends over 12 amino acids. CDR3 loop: CASSLDLYTQYF. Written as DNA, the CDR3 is TGCGCCAGCAGCTTGGATCTCTATACGCAGTATTTT.

The CDR3 DNA reads as TGTGCCAGCAGCCCGTCTGGGGGCTTGGGTAATTCACCCCTCCACTTT. This sequence encodes CASSPSGGLGNSPLHF. The chain recombines TRBV3-1 with TRBJ1-6; tentative D call: TRBD1 (6 bases). The CDR3 contains 16 residues. Germline V gene sequence: CDR1 LGHDT, CDR2 YNNKEL (reference sequence). V lost 4 bases and J lost 6, with 16 bases in between.

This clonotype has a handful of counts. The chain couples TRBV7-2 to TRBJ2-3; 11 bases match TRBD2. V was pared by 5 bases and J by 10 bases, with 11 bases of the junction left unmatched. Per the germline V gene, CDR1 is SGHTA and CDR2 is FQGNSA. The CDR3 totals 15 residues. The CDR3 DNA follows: TGTGCCAGCAGCCTAGGGGGACTAGCGGACACGGCGCAGTATTTT. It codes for CASSLGGLADTAQYF.

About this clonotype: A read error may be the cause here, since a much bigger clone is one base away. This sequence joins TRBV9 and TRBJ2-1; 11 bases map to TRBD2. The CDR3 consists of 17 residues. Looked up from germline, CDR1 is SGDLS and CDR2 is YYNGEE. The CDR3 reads CASNVDSGRAGYNEQFF. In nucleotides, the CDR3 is TGTGCCAGCAACGTAGATAGCGGGAGGGCCGGCTACAATGAGCAGTTCTTC.

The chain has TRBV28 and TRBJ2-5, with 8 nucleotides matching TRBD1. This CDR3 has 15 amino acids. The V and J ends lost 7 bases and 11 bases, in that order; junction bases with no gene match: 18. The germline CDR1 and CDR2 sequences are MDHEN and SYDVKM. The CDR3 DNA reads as TGTGCCAGCACCTTTAGGCAGGGGGCCCGCGATGAGCAGTACTTC. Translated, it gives CASTFRQGARDEQYF.

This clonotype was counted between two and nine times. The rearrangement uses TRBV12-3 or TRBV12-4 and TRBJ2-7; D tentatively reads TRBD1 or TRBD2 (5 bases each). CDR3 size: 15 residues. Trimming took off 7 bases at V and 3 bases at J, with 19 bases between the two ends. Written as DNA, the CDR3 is TGTGCCAGCAATTCCCCCAGGGCTAGCAGCTACGAGCAGTACTTC. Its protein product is CASNSPRASSYEQYF.

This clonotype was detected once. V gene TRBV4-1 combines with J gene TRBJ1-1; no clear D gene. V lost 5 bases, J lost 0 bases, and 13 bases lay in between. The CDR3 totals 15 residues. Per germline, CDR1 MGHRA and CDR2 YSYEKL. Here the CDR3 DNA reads TGCGCCAGCAGCACCGGACCCACGTTGAACACTGAAGCTTTCTTT. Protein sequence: CASSTGPTLNTEAFF.

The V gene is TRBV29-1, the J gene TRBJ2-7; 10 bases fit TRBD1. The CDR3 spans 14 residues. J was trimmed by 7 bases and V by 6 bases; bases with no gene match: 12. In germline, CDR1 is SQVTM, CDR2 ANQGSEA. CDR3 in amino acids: CSVQGTGVGNEQYF. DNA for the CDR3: TGCAGCGTCCAGGGGACAGGGGTAGGCAATGAGCAGTACTTC.

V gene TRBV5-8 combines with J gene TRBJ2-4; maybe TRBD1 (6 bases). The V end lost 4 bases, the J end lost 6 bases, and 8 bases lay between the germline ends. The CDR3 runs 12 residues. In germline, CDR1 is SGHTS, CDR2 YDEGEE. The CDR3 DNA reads TGTGCCAGCAGCGTGACAGGAAACATTCAGTACTTC. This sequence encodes CASSVTGNIQYF.

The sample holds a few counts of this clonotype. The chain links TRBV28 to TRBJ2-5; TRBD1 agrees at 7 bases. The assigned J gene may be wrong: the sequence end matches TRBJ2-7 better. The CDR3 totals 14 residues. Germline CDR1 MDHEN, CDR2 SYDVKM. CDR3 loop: CASRTGQSQAEQYF. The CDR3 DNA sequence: TGTGCCAGCAGGACGGGACAGAGTCAGGCCGAGCAGTACTTC.

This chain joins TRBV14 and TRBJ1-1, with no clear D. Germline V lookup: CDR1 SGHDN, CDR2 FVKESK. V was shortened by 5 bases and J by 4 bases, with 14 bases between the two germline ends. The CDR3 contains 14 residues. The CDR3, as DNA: TGTGCCAGCAGCAATAGGAGGTGGGGCACTGAAGCTTTCTTT. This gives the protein CASSNRRWGTEAFF. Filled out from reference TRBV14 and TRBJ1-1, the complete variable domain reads EAGVTQFPSHSVIEKGQTVTLRCDPISGHDNLYWYRRVMGKEIKFLLHFVKESKQDESGMPNNRFLAERTGGTYSTLKVQPAELEDSGVYFCASSNRRWGTEAFFGQGTRLTVV.

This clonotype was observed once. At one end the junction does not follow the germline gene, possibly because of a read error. The CDR3 sequence is CVSSFSWTTSGTYEQYF. The CDR3 coding sequence is TGTGTCAGCAGCTTCTCATGGACGACTAGCGGGACCTACGAGCAGTACTTC. The chain combines TRBV11-2 with TRBJ2-7; TRBD2 matches at 11 bases. Germline V gene data show CDR1 as SGHAT and CDR2 as FQNNGV. CDR3 size: 17 residues.

The CDR3 protein is CSARDSSNYGYTF. In nucleotides, the CDR3 is TGCAGTGCCCGGGACAGTTCTAACTATGGCTACACCTTC. The chain employs TRBV20-1 and TRBJ1-2, with TRBD1 identical over 7 bases. The V and J ends lost 6 bases and 0 bases, in that order; junction bases with no gene match: 4. Per the germline V gene, CDR1 is DFQATT and CDR2 is SNEGSKA (reference sequence). CDR3 length: 13 amino acids.

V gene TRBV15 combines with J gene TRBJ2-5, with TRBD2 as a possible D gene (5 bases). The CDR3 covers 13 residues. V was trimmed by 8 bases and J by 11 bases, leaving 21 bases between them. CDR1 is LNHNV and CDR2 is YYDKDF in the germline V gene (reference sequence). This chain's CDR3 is CATLSGISDEQYF. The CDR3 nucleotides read TGTGCCACCCTCTCCGGGATCTCCGATGAGCAGTACTTC. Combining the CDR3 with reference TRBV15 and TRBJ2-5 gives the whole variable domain DAMVIQNPRYQVTQFGKPVTLSCSQTLNHNVMYWYQQKSSQAPKLLFHYYDKDFNNEADTPDNFQSRRPNTSFCFLDIRSPGLGDTAMYLCATLSGISDEQYFGPGTRLLVL.

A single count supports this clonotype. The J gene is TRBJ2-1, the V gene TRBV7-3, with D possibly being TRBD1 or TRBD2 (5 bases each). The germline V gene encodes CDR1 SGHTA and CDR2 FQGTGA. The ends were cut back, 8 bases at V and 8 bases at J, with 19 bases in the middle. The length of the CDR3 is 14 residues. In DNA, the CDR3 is TGTGCCAGCTCGACCGGGACCTCATGGGATGAGCAGTTCTTC. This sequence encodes CASSTGTSWDEQFF.

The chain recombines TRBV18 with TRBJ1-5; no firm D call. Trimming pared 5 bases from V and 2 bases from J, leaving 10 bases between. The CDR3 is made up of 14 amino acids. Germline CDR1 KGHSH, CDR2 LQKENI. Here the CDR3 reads CASSKDGGNQPQHF. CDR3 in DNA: TGTGCCAGCTCAAAGGACGGGGGCAATCAGCCCCAGCATTTT.

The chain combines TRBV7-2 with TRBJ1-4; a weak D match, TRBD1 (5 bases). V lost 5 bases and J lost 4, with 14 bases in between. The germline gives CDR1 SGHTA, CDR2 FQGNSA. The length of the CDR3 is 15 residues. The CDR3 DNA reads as TGTGCCAGCAGCGTCGGTACCGGGGGTAATGAAAAACTGTTTTTT. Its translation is CASSVGTGGNEKLFF.

The chain's CDR3 is CASRTGTNYGYTF. CDR3 nucleotide sequence: TGTGCCAGCAGGACAGGGACTAACTATGGCTACACCTTC. V is TRBV2 and J is TRBJ1-2; 7 bases line up with TRBD1. With V trimmed by 6 bases and J by 0 bases, 1 base remained unmatched. CDR3 length: 13 residues. Germline V gives CDR1 SNHLY, CDR2 FYNNEI.

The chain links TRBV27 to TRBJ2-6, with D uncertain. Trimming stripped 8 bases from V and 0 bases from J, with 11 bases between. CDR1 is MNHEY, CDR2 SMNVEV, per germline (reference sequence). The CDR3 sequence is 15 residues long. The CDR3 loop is CASWVRNSGANVLTF. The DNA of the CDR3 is TGTGCCAGCTGGGTGCGCAACTCTGGGGCCAACGTCCTGACTTTC.